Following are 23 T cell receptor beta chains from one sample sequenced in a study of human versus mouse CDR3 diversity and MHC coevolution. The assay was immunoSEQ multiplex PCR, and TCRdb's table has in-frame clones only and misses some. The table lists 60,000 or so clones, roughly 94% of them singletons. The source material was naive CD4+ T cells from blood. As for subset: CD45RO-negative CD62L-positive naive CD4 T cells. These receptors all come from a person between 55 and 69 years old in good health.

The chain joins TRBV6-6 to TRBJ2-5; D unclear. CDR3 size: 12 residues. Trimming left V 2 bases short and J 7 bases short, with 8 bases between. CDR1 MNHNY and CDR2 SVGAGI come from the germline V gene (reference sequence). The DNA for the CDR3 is TGTGCCAGCAGTTACCCCGGCGGGACCCAGTACTTC. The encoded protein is CASSYPGGTQYF.

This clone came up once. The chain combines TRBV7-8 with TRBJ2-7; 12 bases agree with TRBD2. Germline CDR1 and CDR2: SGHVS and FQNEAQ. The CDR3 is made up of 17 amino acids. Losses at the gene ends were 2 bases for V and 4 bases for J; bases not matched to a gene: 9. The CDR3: CASSLSLAGGPGYEQYF. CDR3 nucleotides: TGTGCCAGCAGCTTATCGCTAGCGGGAGGGCCGGGTTACGAGCAGTACTTC.

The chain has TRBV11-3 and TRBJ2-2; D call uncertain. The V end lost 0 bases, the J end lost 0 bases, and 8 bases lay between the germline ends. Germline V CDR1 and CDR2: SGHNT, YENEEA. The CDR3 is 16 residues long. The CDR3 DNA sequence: TGTGCCAGCAGCTTAGATTTTCCCGCGAACACCGGGGAGCTGTTTTTT. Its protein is CASSLDFPANTGELFF.

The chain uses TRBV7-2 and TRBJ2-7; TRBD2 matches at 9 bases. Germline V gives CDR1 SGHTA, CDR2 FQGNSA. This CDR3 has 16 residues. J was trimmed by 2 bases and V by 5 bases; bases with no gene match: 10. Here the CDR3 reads CASSPRGGRDAYEQYF. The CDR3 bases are TGTGCCAGCAGCCCGAGGGGCGGGAGGGATGCCTACGAGCAGTACTTC.

The DNA for the CDR3 is TGCGCCAGCAGCTTGACCCCCGGTCCCTACGAGCAGTACTTC. Protein: CASSLTPGPYEQYF. This chain links TRBV5-1 with TRBJ2-7; D is ambiguous. CDR1 SGHRS and CDR2 YFSETQ come from the germline V gene. The length of the CDR3 is 14 residues. V was cut by 1 base and J by 2 bases, with 10 bases left in between.

The DNA of the CDR3 is TGTGCCAGCAGTACCGGGACTACCTACACAGATACGCAGTATTTT. Translating gives CASSTGTTYTDTQYF. The chain has TRBV6-6 and TRBJ2-3; TRBD2 aligns across 7 bases. Losses at the gene ends were 5 bases for V and 2 bases for J; bases not matched to a gene: 7. The CDR3 has 15 amino acids. Germline values: CDR1 MNHNY, CDR2 SVGAGI (reference sequence).

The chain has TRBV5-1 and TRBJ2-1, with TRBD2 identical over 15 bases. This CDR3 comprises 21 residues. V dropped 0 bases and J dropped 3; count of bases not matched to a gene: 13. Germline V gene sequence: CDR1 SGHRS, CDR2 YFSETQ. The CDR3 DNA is TGCGCCAGCAGCTTGGACGGCCCCGGACTAGCGGGAGGGGCTTACTACAATGAGCAGTTCTTC. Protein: CASSLDGPGLAGGAYYNEQFF.

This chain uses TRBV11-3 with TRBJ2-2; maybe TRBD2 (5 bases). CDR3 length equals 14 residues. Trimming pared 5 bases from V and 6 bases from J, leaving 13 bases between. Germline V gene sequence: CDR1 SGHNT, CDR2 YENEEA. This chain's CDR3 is CASSPTRFAGELFF. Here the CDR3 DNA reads TGTGCCAGCAGCCCTACTAGATTCGCCGGGGAGCTGTTTTTT.

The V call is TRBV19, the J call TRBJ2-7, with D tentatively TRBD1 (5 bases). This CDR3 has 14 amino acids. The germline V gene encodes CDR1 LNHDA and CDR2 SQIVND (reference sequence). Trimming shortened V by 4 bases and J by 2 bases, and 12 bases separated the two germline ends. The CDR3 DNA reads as TGTGCCAGTAGTAAGACAGAACTACCCTACGAGCAGTACTTC. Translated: CASSKTELPYEQYF. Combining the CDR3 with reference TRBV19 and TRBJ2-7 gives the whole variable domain DGGITQSPKYLFRKEGQNVTLSCEQNLNHDAMYWYRQDPGQGLRLIYYSQIVNDFQKGDIAEGYSVSREKKESFPLTVTSAQKNPTAFYLCASSKTELPYEQYFGPGTRLTVT.

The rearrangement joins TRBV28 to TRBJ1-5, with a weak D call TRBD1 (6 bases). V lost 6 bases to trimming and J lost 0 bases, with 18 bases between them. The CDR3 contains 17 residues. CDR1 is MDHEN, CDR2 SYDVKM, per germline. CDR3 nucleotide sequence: TGTGCCAGCAGCCTGCCGGGGGGCGGCGATAGCAATCAGCCCCAGCATTTT. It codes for CASSLPGGGDSNQPQHF.

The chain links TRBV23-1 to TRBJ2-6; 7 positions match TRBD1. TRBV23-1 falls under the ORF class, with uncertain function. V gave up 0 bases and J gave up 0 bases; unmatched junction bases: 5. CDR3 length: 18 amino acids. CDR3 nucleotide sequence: TGCGCCAGCAGTCAATCCGGGACAGCCAACTCTGGGGCCAACGTCCTGACTTTC. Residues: CASSQSGTANSGANVLTF.

The CDR3 DNA is TGTGCCAGCAGCTTGCTGGGTGGAAGCGGGACAGATACGCAGTATTTT. This encodes CASSLLGGSGTDTQYF. This chain joins TRBV7-8 and TRBJ2-3; tentative D call: TRBD2 (6 bases). The V end lost 3 bases, the J end lost 3 bases, and 16 bases lay between the germline ends. The CDR3 runs to 16 residues. Germline V gene sequence: CDR1 SGHVS, CDR2 FQNEAQ.

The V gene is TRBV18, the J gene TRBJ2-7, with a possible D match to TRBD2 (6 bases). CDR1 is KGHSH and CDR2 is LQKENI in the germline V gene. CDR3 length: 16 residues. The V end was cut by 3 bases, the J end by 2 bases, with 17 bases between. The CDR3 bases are TGTGCCAGCTCACCCACATGGGGAGGCGGAACCTACGAGCAGTACTTC. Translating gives CASSPTWGGGTYEQYF.

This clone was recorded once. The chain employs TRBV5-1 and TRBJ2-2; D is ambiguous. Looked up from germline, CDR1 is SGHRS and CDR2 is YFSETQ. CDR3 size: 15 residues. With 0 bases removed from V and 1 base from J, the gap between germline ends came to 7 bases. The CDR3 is CASSLELVNTGELFF. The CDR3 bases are TGCGCCAGCAGCTTGGAATTAGTGAACACCGGGGAGCTGTTTTTT.

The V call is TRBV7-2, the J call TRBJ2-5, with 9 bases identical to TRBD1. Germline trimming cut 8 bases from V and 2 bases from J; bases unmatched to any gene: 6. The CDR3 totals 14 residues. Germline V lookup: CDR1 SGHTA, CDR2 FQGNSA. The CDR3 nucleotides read TGTGCCAGCTCGGACAGGGGTACGCAAGAGACCCAGTACTTC. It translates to CASSDRGTQETQYF.

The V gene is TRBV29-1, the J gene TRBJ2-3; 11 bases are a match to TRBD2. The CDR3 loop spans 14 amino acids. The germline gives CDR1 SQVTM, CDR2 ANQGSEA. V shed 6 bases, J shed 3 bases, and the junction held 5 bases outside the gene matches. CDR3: CSVIPSGRTDTQYF. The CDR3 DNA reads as TGCAGCGTCATCCCTAGCGGGAGGACAGATACGCAGTATTTT.

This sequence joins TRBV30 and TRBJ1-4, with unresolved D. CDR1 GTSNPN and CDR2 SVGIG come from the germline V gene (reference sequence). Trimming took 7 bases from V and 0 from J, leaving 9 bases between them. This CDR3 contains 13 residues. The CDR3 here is CAYTATTNEKLFF. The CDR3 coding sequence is TGTGCCTACACAGCTACAACTAATGAAAAACTGTTTTTT.

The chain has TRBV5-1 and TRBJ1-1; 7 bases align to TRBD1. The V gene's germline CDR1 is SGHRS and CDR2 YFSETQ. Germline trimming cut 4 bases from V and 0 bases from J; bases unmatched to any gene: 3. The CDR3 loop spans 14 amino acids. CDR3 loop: CASSQDRLNTEAFF. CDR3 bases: TGCGCCAGCAGCCAGGACAGGCTGAACACTGAAGCTTTCTTT.

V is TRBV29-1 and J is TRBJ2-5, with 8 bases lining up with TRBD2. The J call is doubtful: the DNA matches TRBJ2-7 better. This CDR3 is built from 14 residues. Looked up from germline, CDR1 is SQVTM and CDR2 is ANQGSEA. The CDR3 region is CSVEPSGRGGEQYF. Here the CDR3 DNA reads TGCAGCGTGGAACCGTCCGGGAGGGGCGGCGAGCAGTACTTC.

CDR3 bases: TGTGCCAGCAGCCGCACCGGGACAGTAACCACCGGGGAGCTGTTTTTT. Amino acids: CASSRTGTVTTGELFF. The V gene is TRBV7-7, the J gene TRBJ2-2; 7 nucleotides match TRBD1. Germline CDR1 SSHAT, CDR2 FNYEAQ (reference sequence). The CDR3 extends over 16 amino acids. Trimming cost V 5 bases and J 4 bases; bases outside gene matches: 10.

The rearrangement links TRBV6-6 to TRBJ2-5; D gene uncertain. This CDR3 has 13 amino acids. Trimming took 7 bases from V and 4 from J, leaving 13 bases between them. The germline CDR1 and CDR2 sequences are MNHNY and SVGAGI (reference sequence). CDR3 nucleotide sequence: TGTGCCAGCACCCCCCCGACGGGAGAGACCCAGTACTTC. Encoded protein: CASTPPTGETQYF.

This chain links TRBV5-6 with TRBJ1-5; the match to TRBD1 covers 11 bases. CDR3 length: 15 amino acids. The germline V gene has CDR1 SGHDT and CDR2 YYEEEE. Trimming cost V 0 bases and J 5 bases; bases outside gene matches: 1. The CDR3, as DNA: TGTGCCAGCAGCTTGGGGGACAGGGGGTATCAGCCCCAGCATTTT. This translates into CASSLGDRGYQPQHF.

DNA of the CDR3: TGTGCCAGCAGTCCCAGACAGGGGTCAACGAACACCGGGGAGCTGTTTTTT. It translates to CASSPRQGSTNTGELFF. The rearrangement links TRBV27 to TRBJ2-2; 8 bases are shared with TRBD1. The V segment lost 5 bases and the J segment 0 bases; nucleotides outside the gene matches: 8. The CDR3 contains 17 residues. CDR1 and CDR2 from the germline V gene are MNHEY and SMNVEV (reference sequence).